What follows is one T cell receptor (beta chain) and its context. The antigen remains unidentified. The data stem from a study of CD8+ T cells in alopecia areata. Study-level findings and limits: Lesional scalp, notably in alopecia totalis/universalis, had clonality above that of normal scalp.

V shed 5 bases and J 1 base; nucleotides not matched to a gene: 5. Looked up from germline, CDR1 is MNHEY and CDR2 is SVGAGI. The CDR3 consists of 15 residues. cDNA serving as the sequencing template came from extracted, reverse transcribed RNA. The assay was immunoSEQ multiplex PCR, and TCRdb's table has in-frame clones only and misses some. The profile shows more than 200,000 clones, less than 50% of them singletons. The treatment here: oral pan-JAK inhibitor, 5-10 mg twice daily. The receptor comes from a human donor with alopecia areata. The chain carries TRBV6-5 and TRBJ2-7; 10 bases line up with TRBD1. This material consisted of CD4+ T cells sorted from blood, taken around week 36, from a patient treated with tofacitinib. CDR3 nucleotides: TGTGCCAGCAGTCAGGGACAGGGGAGGTCCTACGAGCAGTACTTC. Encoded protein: CASSQGQGRSYEQYF.